The next 25 T cell receptor beta chains were all read from a single sample in a study of blood T cell repertoires in COVID-19. The method was immunoSEQ multiplex PCR; TCRdb's version includes in-frame clones alone and lacks a portion of them. The repertoire includes 88,000 or so clones, 65% to 90% of them detected once, and roughly 6.5% sits in the top ten. Material for sequencing was peripheral blood. The receptor set was obtained from a man in his fifties or sixties with acute or convalescent COVID-19.

The V and J genes are TRBV3-1 (or the pseudogene TRBV3-2) and TRBJ2-1; 10 bases agree with TRBD2. The germline CDR1 and CDR2 sequences are LGHDT and YNNKEL (reference sequence). The V segment lost 1 base and the J segment 10 bases; nucleotides outside the gene matches: 10. CDR3 length: 16 amino acids. This chain's CDR3 is CASSQVFQREGREQFF. CDR3 DNA sequence: TGTGCCAGCAGCCAAGTTTTCCAGCGGGAGGGCCGCGAGCAGTTCTTC.

The chain has TRBV5-1 and TRBJ2-1, with 10 bases fitting TRBD2. From germline, CDR1 is SGHRS and CDR2 YFSETQ. Trimming cost V 0 bases and J 7 bases; bases outside gene matches: 4. The CDR3 is 15 residues long. CDR3 nucleotides: TGCGCCAGCAGCTTGGGACTAGCGGGTGGGAATGAGCAGTTCTTC. This codes for CASSLGLAGGNEQFF.

The V gene is TRBV2, the J gene TRBJ1-2; D ambiguous. CDR3 length equals 13 residues. CDR1 and CDR2 (germline): SNHLY, FYNNEI. Between the trimmed V and J ends, which lost 8 bases and 3 bases, there was a span of 13 bases. The CDR3 loop is CASHGVGDYGYTF. CDR3 sequence (DNA): TGTGCCAGCCACGGGGTTGGTGACTATGGCTACACCTTC.

V gene TRBV19 combines with J gene TRBJ1-5; D is perhaps TRBD1 (6 bases). Between the trimmed V and J ends, which lost 7 bases and 0 bases, there was a span of 16 bases. There are 16 residues in the CDR3. Germline V lookup: CDR1 LNHDA, CDR2 SQIVND (reference sequence). CDR3 bases: TGTGCCAGTACCTCGCTCCGGACAGCTAGCAATCAGCCCCAGCATTTT. Translating it yields CASTSLRTASNQPQHF.

The gene calls are TRBV5-1 and TRBJ2-5; D remains ambiguous. The CDR3 loop spans 16 amino acids. V shed 0 bases and J shed 0 bases, with 12 bases lying between them. Germline CDR1 is SGHRS and CDR2 is YFSETQ. The CDR3 spells CASSLVPAWYQETQYF. CDR3 nucleotides: TGCGCCAGCAGCTTGGTCCCAGCGTGGTACCAAGAGACCCAGTACTTC.

This chain links TRBV10-1 with TRBJ1-1; no clear D gene. Germline V CDR1 and CDR2: WNHNN, SYGVQD (reference sequence). This CDR3 contains 13 residues. V was cut by 2 bases and J by 4 bases, with 8 bases left in between. This CDR3 reads CASSEPGATEAFF. Here the CDR3 DNA reads TGCGCCAGCAGTGAGCCGGGAGCCACTGAAGCTTTCTTT.

The chain couples TRBV12-5 to TRBJ2-3, with a weak D call TRBD1 (5 bases). V gave up 4 bases and J gave up 5 bases, with 13 bases separating them. This CDR3 contains 14 residues. The germline V gene has CDR1 LGHNT and CDR2 FRNRAP. This chain's CDR3 is CASGSSGFGDTQYF. In nucleotides, the CDR3 is TGTGCTAGTGGTTCCTCAGGGTTCGGAGATACGCAGTATTTT.

The chain has TRBV7-2 and TRBJ1-1; no clear D. There are 13 residues in the CDR3. The V gene lost 6 bases and the J gene lost 1 base, with 9 bases spanning the gap. Germline V gene sequence: CDR1 SGHTA, CDR2 FQGNSA. This CDR3 reads CASRSTRNTEAFF. The CDR3 nucleotides read TGTGCCAGCAGATCAACGCGGAACACTGAAGCTTTCTTT.

CDR3 sequence: CASSLALSGQLGSYNEQFF. The CDR3 DNA reads TGTGCCAGCAGCTTAGCGCTTTCCGGACAGTTGGGCTCCTACAATGAGCAGTTCTTC. The chain employs TRBV7-8 and TRBJ2-1, with TRBD1 as a possible D gene (6 bases). Between the trimmed V and J ends, which lost 0 bases and 0 bases, there was a span of 18 bases. Germline values: CDR1 SGHVS, CDR2 FQNEAQ. The CDR3 has 19 amino acids.

The CDR3 nucleotides are TGTGCCAGCAGCCGGGGACTAGACAATGAGCAGTTCTTC. It translates to CASSRGLDNEQFF. This chain links TRBV11-3 with TRBJ2-1; TRBD2 matches at 8 bases. The CDR3 sequence is 13 residues long. Looked up from germline, CDR1 is SGHNT and CDR2 is YENEEA. J gave up 5 bases and V 5 bases, and 2 bases lay outside the gene matches.

The rearrangement joins TRBV9 to TRBJ2-7; D gene ambiguous. The CDR3 is 14 residues long. Trimming stripped 1 base from V and 5 bases from J, with 13 bases between. Germline V lookup: CDR1 SGDLS, CDR2 YYNGEE. Here the CDR3 DNA reads TGTGCCAGCAGCGTAAACTCTATTGCCAACGAGCAGTACTTC. It codes for CASSVNSIANEQYF.

The sample holds one count of this clone. The DNA for the CDR3 is TGCAGCGTGGGATTCGGGACAGGCAATCAGCCCCAGCATTTT. Translated: CSVGFGTGNQPQHF. The chain employs TRBV29-1 and TRBJ1-5; 7 nucleotides agree with TRBD1. After removal of 6 bases from V and 2 bases from J, the junction contained 7 bases not matched to a gene. Looked up from germline, CDR1 is SQVTM and CDR2 is ANQGSEA. CDR3 length equals 14 residues.

The chain uses TRBV19 and TRBJ1-4, with 10 bases aligning to TRBD1. Unmatched junction bases numbered 12, after V lost 6 bases and J lost 2 bases. The CDR3 contains 18 residues. Per germline, CDR1 LNHDA and CDR2 SQIVND (reference sequence). This CDR3 is CASSTGQGLGWTNEKLFF. In DNA form, the CDR3 reads TGTGCCAGTAGCACGGGACAGGGGCTTGGTTGGACTAATGAAAAACTGTTTTTT.

The chain joins TRBV9 to TRBJ1-3; D may be TRBD1 (6 bases). The ends were cut back, 2 bases at V and 4 bases at J, with 16 bases in the middle. The CDR3 is 16 residues long. Germline values: CDR1 SGDLS, CDR2 YYNGEE. The chain's CDR3 is CASSVGGRGAGNTIYF. The CDR3 DNA follows: TGTGCCAGCAGCGTTGGGGGCAGGGGAGCCGGAAACACCATATATTTT.

V is TRBV6-7 and J is TRBJ2-7; 7 bases align to TRBD1. TRBV6-7 is an ORF, and what it does is uncertain. The CDR3 covers 15 residues. J gave up 3 bases and V 5 bases, and 10 bases lay outside the gene matches. This CDR3 is CASSNPQTGCYEQYF. CDR3 nucleotide sequence: TGTGCCAGCAGTAACCCCCAGACAGGGTGCTACGAGCAGTACTTC.

The chain has TRBV9 and TRBJ2-1; maybe TRBD1 (6 bases). The CDR3 has 18 amino acids. CDR1 is SGDLS, CDR2 YYNGEE, per germline. Trimming took 0 bases from V and 5 from J, leaving 21 bases between them. Here the CDR3 DNA reads TGTGCCAGCAGCGTAGTCCCCCTGGGACACCGAGGTCACAATGAGCAGTTCTTC. Encoded protein: CASSVVPLGHRGHNEQFF.

V and J are TRBV27 and TRBJ1-3; 7 positions agree with TRBD1. Germline V CDR1 and CDR2: MNHEY, SMNVEV (reference sequence). This CDR3 is built from 15 residues. V lost 2 bases and J lost 1; bases outside the gene matches: 2. The DNA of the CDR3 is TGTGCCAGCAGTTTAAGGGGGCGGTCTGGAAACACCATATATTTT. This translates into CASSLRGRSGNTIYF.

The rearrangement joins TRBV3-1 (or the pseudogene TRBV3-2) to TRBJ2-1; D is possibly TRBD1 (5 bases). V gave up 4 bases and J gave up 6 bases, with 16 bases separating them. CDR1 is LGHDT and CDR2 is YNNKEL in the germline V gene (reference sequence). The CDR3 spans 15 residues. The CDR3 nucleotides read TGTGCCAGCAGCCGGGGCGGCCTATCCCCCAATGAGCAGTTCTTC. Translated, it gives CASSRGGLSPNEQFF.

The chain couples TRBV5-1 to TRBJ2-2; 7 positions match TRBD1. Germline loops: CDR1 SGHRS, CDR2 YFSETQ. This CDR3 is built from 17 residues. J lost 7 bases, V lost 4 bases, and 16 bases had no gene match. The chain's CDR3 is CASSARPLRGNDGELFF. The CDR3 coding sequence is TGCGCCAGCAGCGCCCGGCCACTCAGGGGGAACGACGGGGAGCTGTTTTTT.

The V gene is TRBV9, the J gene TRBJ1-1; 12 nucleotides match TRBD1. The CDR3 totals 15 residues. CDR1 is SGDLS and CDR2 is YYNGEE in the germline V gene. Trimming took 4 bases from V and 7 from J; bases not matched to a gene: 8. This CDR3 is CASSTGQGAFGEAFF. The CDR3 nucleotides are TGTGCCAGCAGCACGGGACAGGGGGCTTTTGGTGAAGCTTTCTTT.

The chain carries TRBV6-5 and TRBJ2-1, with 10 positions matching TRBD2. CDR3 size: 13 residues. The V gene's germline CDR1 is MNHEY and CDR2 SVGAGI. Trimming took 3 bases from V and 15 from J; bases not matched to a gene: 8. CDR3 DNA sequence: TGTGCCAGCAGTTATGAAGTAGCGGGAGGCCGGTTCTTC. This codes for CASSYEVAGGRFF.

The chain couples TRBV10-2 to TRBJ1-3; D is unclear. The ends were cut back, 6 bases at V and 4 bases at J, with 7 bases in the middle. CDR1 and CDR2 (germline): WSHSY, SAAADI. The CDR3 is 12 residues long. The CDR3 DNA sequence: TGCGCCAGCAGCTTACAAGGAAACACCATATATTTT. Protein product: CASSLQGNTIYF.

The chain is built from TRBV6-5 and TRBJ2-7; TRBD2 matches 8 bases. The CDR3 contains 15 residues. CDR1 is MNHEY, CDR2 SVGAGI, per germline. V lost 5 bases and J lost 0; bases outside the gene matches: 6. CDR3 in DNA: TGTGCCAGCAGTCAACTAGCGGCCGTCTCCTACGAGCAGTACTTC. It codes for CASSQLAAVSYEQYF.

The gene calls are TRBV6-4 and TRBJ2-1; TRBD2 matches 8 bases. J gave up 6 bases and V 2 bases, and 9 bases lay outside the gene matches. The germline CDR1 and CDR2 sequences are MRHNA and SNTAGT. The CDR3 extends over 16 amino acids. The CDR3 protein is CASSDPFSGRGNEQFF. For the CDR3, the DNA is TGTGCCAGCAGTGACCCCTTCAGCGGGAGAGGCAATGAGCAGTTCTTC.

V and J are TRBV18 and TRBJ2-3, with 10 bases aligning to TRBD2. V trimming: 3 bases; J trimming: 3 bases; junction bases outside the gene matches: 6. This CDR3 has 16 amino acids. In germline, CDR1 is KGHSH, CDR2 LQKENI. The CDR3 reads CASSPSWTSGTDTQYF. DNA for the CDR3: TGTGCCAGCTCACCGTCTTGGACTAGCGGAACAGATACGCAGTATTTT.